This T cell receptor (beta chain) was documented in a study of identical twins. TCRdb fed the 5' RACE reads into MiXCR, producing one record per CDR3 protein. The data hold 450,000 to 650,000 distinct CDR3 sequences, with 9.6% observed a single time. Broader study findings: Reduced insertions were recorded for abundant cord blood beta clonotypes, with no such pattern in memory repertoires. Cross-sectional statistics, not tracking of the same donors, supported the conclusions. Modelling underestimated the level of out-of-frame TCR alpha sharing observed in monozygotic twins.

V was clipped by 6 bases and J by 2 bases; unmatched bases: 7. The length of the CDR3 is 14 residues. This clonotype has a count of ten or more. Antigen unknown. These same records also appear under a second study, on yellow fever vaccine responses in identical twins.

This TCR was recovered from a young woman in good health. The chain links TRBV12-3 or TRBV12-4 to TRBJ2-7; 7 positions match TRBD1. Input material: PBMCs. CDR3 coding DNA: TGTGCCAGCAGGTTAAAGGGGGCAGCCTACGAGCAGTACTTC. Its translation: CASRLKGAAYEQYF.